The 3 T cell receptor beta chains in this list originate from one sample, sequenced in a study of vaccination effects on CD4 cells after COVID-19. Which antigens these TCRs recognize remains unknown. Profiling relied on immunoSEQ multiplex PCR, and the TCRdb table lists in-frame clones only, not all of them. Altogether some 36,000 clones are present, approximately 67% being singletons, with the ten largest covering around 3.8%. Cultured cells yielded isolated CD4+ T cells after around 10 days. The sample consisted of CD4+ T cells from PBMCs cultured without peptide, taken before COVID-19 vaccination. These TCRs come from a human donor who received a COVID-19 vaccine.

This rearrangement joins TRBV5-1 to TRBJ2-7; 8 nucleotides match TRBD1. The CDR3 covers 16 residues. J gave up 1 base and V 3 bases, and 9 bases lay outside the gene matches. Germline values: CDR1 SGHRS, CDR2 YFSETQ. The CDR3 nucleotides read TGCGCCAGCAGCTCGTACCTACAGGGGGGATCCTACGAGCAGTACTTC. The encoded protein is CASSSYLQGGSYEQYF.

Points on this clone: At one of its ends the junction is not consistent with the germline gene, which may arise from a read error. V gene TRBV4-1 combines with J gene TRBJ1-1; D is uncertain. The CDR3 is made up of 20 amino acids. Germline V CDR1 and CDR2: MGHRA, YSYEKL. In DNA, the CDR3 is TGCGCCAGCAGCCAACTTAGCGGCAAGAGGACCGGCCGTAACACTACTGGAGCTTTCTTT. Translating it yields CASSQLSGKRTGRNTTGAFF.

This clone has only one observation. The rearrangement joins TRBV4-1 to TRBJ2-7; the D is unclear. CDR3 size: 16 residues. The V gene lost 1 base and the J gene lost 0 bases, with 13 bases spanning the gap. CDR1 and CDR2 from the germline V gene are MGHRA and YSYEKL. The CDR3 reads CASSQGLLQSSYEQYF. DNA for the CDR3: TGCGCCAGCAGCCAAGGTCTTTTACAGAGCTCCTACGAGCAGTACTTC.